Each of the 14 T cell receptor beta chains below was sequenced from the same sample in a study of T cell repertoires in cytomegalovirus infection. TCRdb used MiXCR to reprocess the reads, holding one entry per CDR3 protein. Among 400,000 or so distinct CDR3 sequences, 15% to 20% were seen once, and the ten largest hold 8.7%. The specimen sequenced was PBMCs. These receptors were obtained from a human donor in good health (CMV status not recorded). Some clones in this sample may be carry-over from other donors' samples.

By share of the sample, this clonotype is medium-sized. The chain carries TRBV7-2 and TRBJ2-5; 11 bases line up with TRBD2. CDR3 length: 18 amino acids. J was trimmed by 2 bases and V by 1 base; bases with no gene match: 9. CDR1 is SGHTA, CDR2 FQGNSA, per germline. The DNA of the CDR3 is TGTGCCAGCAGCTTAGGGAAATCGACTAGCGGGATACAAGAGACCCAGTACTTC. Its protein product is CASSLGKSTSGIQETQYF.

This chain connects TRBV6-2 or TRBV6-3 to TRBJ2-5, with D perhaps matching TRBD2 (6 bases). V shed 5 bases and J shed 1 base, with 11 bases lying between them. The length of the CDR3 is 14 residues. CDR1 is MNHEY, CDR2 SVGEGT, per germline. CDR3 DNA sequence: TGTGCCAGCAGTCCGACTAGTTTCCAAGAGACCCAGTACTTC. The encoded protein is CASSPTSFQETQYF.

The chain has TRBV28 and TRBJ2-3, with 10 positions matching TRBD1. V lost 7 bases to trimming and J lost 3 bases; unmatched junction nucleotides: 7. The germline V gene encodes CDR1 MDHEN and CDR2 SYDVKM. CDR3 size: 15 residues. The DNA of the CDR3 is TGTGCCAGCACCCCGGGACAGGGGTGGACAGATACGCAGTATTTT. Translating it yields CASTPGQGWTDTQYF.

As to this clonotype: The germline gene is not matched at one end of the junction; a read error may be the cause. The chain uses TRBV6-2 or TRBV6-3 and TRBJ2-7; D remains unclear. The CDR3 runs to 13 residues. CDR1 and CDR2 from the germline V gene are MNHEY and SVGEGT. The CDR3 DNA sequence: TGTGCCAGCAAGGACGCCAGCTCCTACGGGCAGTACTTC. Translated, it gives CASKDASSYGQYF.

This clonotype was counted between two and nine times. The V call is TRBV20-1, the J call TRBJ2-3, with D possibly being TRBD2 (6 bases). Germline CDR1 DFQATT, CDR2 SNEGSKA (reference sequence). Trimming removed 7 bases from V and 4 bases from J, with 21 bases in between. The CDR3 covers 15 residues. The CDR3 loop is CSVGVRRGSSDTQYF. The DNA of the CDR3 is TGCAGTGTCGGCGTTCGGCGGGGTAGTTCAGATACGCAGTATTTT.

This clonotype was counted many times. The CDR3 DNA follows: TGTGCCAGCAGCTCGGTCCTATTGACTGAGCAGTACTTC. Translation: CASSSVLLTEQYF. V usage is TRBV7-2 and J usage is TRBJ2-7; no reliable D call. Germline CDR1 SGHTA, CDR2 FQGNSA. This CDR3 is 13 amino acids long. V lost 4 bases and J lost 7, with 14 bases in between.

As to this clonotype: This sequence may be a read error, since a much larger clone differs from it by one base. This rearrangement joins TRBV7-2 to TRBJ2-5, with D tentatively TRBD2 (7 bases). Germline V lookup: CDR1 SGHTA, CDR2 FQGNSA. CDR3 length equals 15 residues. Trimming removed 6 bases at V and 7 bases at J, with 21 bases between. The CDR3 spells CASRSLGGGRGTQYF. In DNA, the CDR3 is TGTGCCAGCAGGTCCCTAGGGGGGGGACGGGGGACCCAGTACTTC.

The chain combines TRBV14 with TRBJ2-4, with TRBD1 as a possible D gene (6 bases). The V end lost 4 bases, the J end lost 0 bases, and 10 bases lay between the germline ends. Germline lookup yields CDR1 SGHDN and CDR2 FVKESK. This CDR3 is built from 15 residues. CDR3 residues: CASSPQGLAKNIQYF. Written as DNA, the CDR3 is TGTGCCAGCAGCCCACAGGGTTTAGCCAAAAACATTCAGTACTTC.

This clonotype showed up just once. The chain uses TRBV10-3 and TRBJ2-7; D perhaps matches TRBD2 (6 bases). The CDR3 is 15 amino acids. The V end was cut by 6 bases, the J end by 0 bases, with 15 bases between. CDR1 is ENHRY, CDR2 SYGVKD, per germline. The CDR3 DNA sequence: TGTGCCATCAGACCTACTAGCAGCCTCTCCTACGAGCAGTACTTC. Its translation: CAIRPTSSLSYEQYF.

The rearrangement joins TRBV27 to TRBJ2-3; D possibly uses TRBD1 or TRBD2 (5 bases each). V shed 5 bases and J shed 5 bases, with 17 bases lying between them. The CDR3 runs 15 residues. Germline V gene data show CDR1 as MNHEY and CDR2 as SMNVEV (reference sequence). CDR3 coding DNA: TGTGCCAGCAGTAATCCCCCGGGGCGGAGAGATACGCAGTATTTT. Translated, it gives CASSNPPGRRDTQYF.

This clonotype was picked up many times. The chain has TRBV12-3 or TRBV12-4 and TRBJ2-1; D not resolved. The V and J ends lost 1 base and 15 bases respectively, with 10 bases between them. The CDR3 is made up of 11 amino acids. The CDR3 loop reads CASSLGLKGFF. CDR3 in DNA: TGTGCCAGCAGTTTAGGACTGAAAGGGTTCTTC.

The sample holds many counts of this clonotype. The chain carries TRBV7-8 and TRBJ1-1, with D uncertain. V was cut by 2 bases and J by 3 bases, with 10 bases left in between. The CDR3 covers 14 residues. Germline assignment: CDR1 SGHVS and CDR2 FQNEAQ. Written as DNA, the CDR3 is TGTGCCAGCAGCTTACGTTCGGCCTACACTGAAGCTTTCTTT. Amino acid sequence: CASSLRSAYTEAFF.

This clonotype was seen a handful of times. The gene calls are TRBV10-2 and TRBJ2-1; TRBD2 matches 9 bases. Trimming at V came to 3 bases and at J to 4 bases, leaving 1 base not matched to a gene. The CDR3 extends over 14 amino acids. Germline values: CDR1 WSHSY, CDR2 SAAADI. The CDR3 here is CASSDSGGYNEQFF. The CDR3 DNA sequence: TGCGCCAGCAGTGATAGCGGGGGTTACAATGAGCAGTTCTTC.

The chain has TRBV7-8 and TRBJ2-1; 9 bases are shared with TRBD1. This CDR3 has 16 residues. With V trimmed by 1 base and J by 3 bases, 4 bases remained unmatched. Germline CDR1 SGHVS, CDR2 FQNEAQ. The CDR3 DNA reads TGTGCCAGCAGCTTAGGTGGGACAGGGTTCTACAATGAGCAGTTCTTC. It specifies CASSLGGTGFYNEQFF.